This T cell receptor beta chain was recorded in a study of early T cells in non-severe SARS-CoV-2 infection (dated by TCRdb to about 2021). At the level of the whole study: Because TCR sequencing relied on bulk RNA taken from unsorted whole blood, pairing of alpha and beta chains was not possible. General findings and caveats noted by the study authors: VDJdb matching was skewed toward anti-spike CD8 responses, so virus-specific expansions were likely underestimated and private and CD4 specificities were missed.

This clonotype was counted ten times or more. Its antigen is unknown. The record has no base qualities; no much larger clone is one base away. Set within a cohort of healthcare workers in London, UK, this nested case-control study involved weekly PCR testing of nasopharyngeal swabs along with blood sampling. Healthcare workers were recruited between 23 and 31 March 2020, during the week of the UK lockdown, and were followed weekly for up to about 16 weeks. Between the V and J ends, shortened by 4 bases and 6 bases respectively, the junction contains 18 bases. There are 15 amino acids in the CDR3, from cysteine to phenylalanine inclusive. The only DNA kept is the CDR3, 45 bases in frame from the first base. CDR1 and CDR2, looked up from the germline V gene, are MNHEY and SVGAGI. Library preparation was by 5' RACE. The instrument given in TCRdb is NextSeq 500. The TCR library protocol attached unique molecular identifiers to individual cDNA molecules to correct for sequencing error and PCR bias. Both TCR alpha and beta chains were sequenced, and tight co-correlation was observed between alpha and beta sequence abundances in each sample. The authors' pipeline ran thus. Decombinator V4 was used to annotate the V gene, J gene and CDR3 of the TCR sequences. Expanded TCRs were defined as changing significantly between any two time points under a Poisson model with p below 0.0001. Abundances of TCRs were expressed as counts per million after normalisation to the total number of TCRs sequenced in each sample. MAIT TCRs were defined by TRAV1-2 paired with TRAJ12, TRAJ20 or TRAJ33, and iNKT TCRs by TRAV10 paired with TRAJ18. VDJdb, accessed 1 November 2021, was searched for CMV, EBV and SARS-CoV-2 annotated TCRs, excluding TCRs annotated for multiple antigens. The public reads were quality trimmed at Q25 with fastp and then assembled into clones with MiXCR by TCRdb, keeping productive beta chains. All rows with the same CDR3 protein become a single entry with the most common DNA and genes. None of the V and J calls come from the authors' own analysis; TCRdb made them. For this sample there are about 77,000 distinct CDR3 sequences; roughly 16% appear just once. The ten largest clones take up about 3% of the sample.

Sequenced input: whole blood. The receptor's source is an adult who was a healthcare worker with PCR-confirmed SARS-CoV-2 infection or an uninfected control (not recorded which). Rearrangement joined TRBV6-5 to TRBJ1-1, and perhaps TRBD1 as D gene, on 6 matching bases. The bases are TGTGCCAGCAGTTCCTTGACAGGAATAACTCCTGAAGCTTTCTTT. This sequence encodes CASSSLTGITPEAFF.